This entry features one TCR beta chain sequence. The V gene lost 2 bases and the J gene lost 2 bases, with 20 bases spanning the gap. This CDR3 is built from 18 residues. From germline, CDR1 is SGHNT and CDR2 YYREEE (reference sequence). The sample comes from a study of blood T cell repertoires in COVID-19. Study as a whole: The analysed material was cDNA or gDNA that came from T cells, B-cell-depleted T cells, or PBMCs.

Authors' processing steps: Estimation of nucleated cell counts was performed using reference gene primer amplification. Profiling relied on immunoSEQ multiplex PCR, and the TCRdb table lists in-frame clones only, not all of them. V, J and clone size derive from that table, while D and trimming were established from the DNA sequence. Here the sample spans some 46,000 clones, over 70% being singletons. The chain combines TRBV5-4 with TRBJ2-1; possible D gene TRBD2, 7 bases. The clonotype comes from a man over 45 with acute or convalescent COVID-19. Input material: peripheral blood. The CDR3 sequence is CASSFRLADGGPYNEQFF. In nucleotides, the CDR3 is TGTGCCAGCAGCTTTAGGCTAGCGGATGGGGGCCCCTACAATGAGCAGTTCTTC.